This entry describes one T cell receptor beta chain. Sequenced material consisted of expressed TCRB transcripts (all of the isolated RNA was reverse transcribed). This table comes from immunoSEQ multiplex PCR, and its TCRdb copy is limited to in-frame clones, with some not included. Of about 150,000 clones in the sample, approximately 10% were seen once. The CDR3 contains 14 residues. Germline lookup yields CDR1 SGHVS and CDR2 FQNEAQ. V lost 2 bases and J 2 bases, leaving 7 bases between the germline ends. The entry originates in a study of beta chain features in type 1 diabetes. Study context: Cells sorted and examined across all samples totaled roughly 100,000,000.

The authors sorted CD4+ naive, central memory, regulatory and stem cell-like memory cells via CD45RO/CCR7/CD25/CD127/CD95/CD27. The sequence was obtained from a man in his late teens or twenties in good health. The sequenced sample consisted of central memory CD4+ T cells from blood. The chain uses TRBV7-8 and TRBJ2-1; the D is unclear. CDR3 bases: TGTGCCAGCAGCTTACCCGAGACCTACAATGAGCAGTTCTTC. Protein sequence: CASSLPETYNEQFF.